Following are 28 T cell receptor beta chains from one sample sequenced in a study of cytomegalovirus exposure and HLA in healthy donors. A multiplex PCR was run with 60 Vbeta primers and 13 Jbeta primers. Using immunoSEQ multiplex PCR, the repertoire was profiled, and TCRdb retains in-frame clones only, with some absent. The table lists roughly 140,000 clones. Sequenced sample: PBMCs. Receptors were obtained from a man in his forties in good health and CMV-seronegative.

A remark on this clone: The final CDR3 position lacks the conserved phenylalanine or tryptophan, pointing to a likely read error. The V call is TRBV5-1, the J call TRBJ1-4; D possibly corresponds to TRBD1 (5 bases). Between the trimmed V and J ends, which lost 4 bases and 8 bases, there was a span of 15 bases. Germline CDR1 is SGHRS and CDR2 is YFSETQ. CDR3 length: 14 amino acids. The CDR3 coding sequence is TGCGCCAGCAGCCCCGGGGGGTCCGGGGAAAAACTGTTTTGT. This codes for CASSPGGSGEKLFC.

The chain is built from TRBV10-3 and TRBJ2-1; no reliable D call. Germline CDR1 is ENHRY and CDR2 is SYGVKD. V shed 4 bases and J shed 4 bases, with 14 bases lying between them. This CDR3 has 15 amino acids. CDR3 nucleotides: TGTGCCATCAGTGGACAAACCGGTTTTTACAATGAGCAGTTCTTC. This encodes CAISGQTGFYNEQFF.

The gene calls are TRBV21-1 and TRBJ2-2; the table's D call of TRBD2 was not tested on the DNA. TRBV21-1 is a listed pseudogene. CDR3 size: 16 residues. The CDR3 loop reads CASSKEPAGITGELFF. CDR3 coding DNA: TGTGCCAGCAGCAAAGAACCAGCGGGGATCACCGGGGAGCTGTTTTTT.

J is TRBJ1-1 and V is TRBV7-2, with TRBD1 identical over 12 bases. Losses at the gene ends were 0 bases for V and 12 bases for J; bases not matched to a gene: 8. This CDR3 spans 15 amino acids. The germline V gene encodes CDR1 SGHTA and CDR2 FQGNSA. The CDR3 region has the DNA TGTGCCAGCAGCTTAGCGAGTCCGGGACAGGGGGCGACTTTCTTT. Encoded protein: CASSLASPGQGATFF.

The CDR3 DNA is TGTGCCAGCAGCTCCTCAGGGTCACCAGTTTTCTCCTACGAGCAGTACTTC. This encodes CASSSSGSPVFSYEQYF. This rearrangement joins TRBV11-2 to TRBJ2-7, with D possibly matching TRBD1 (5 bases). This CDR3 comprises 17 residues. The V gene lost 4 bases and the J gene lost 0 bases, with 19 bases spanning the gap. The germline V gene encodes CDR1 SGHAT and CDR2 FQNNGV.

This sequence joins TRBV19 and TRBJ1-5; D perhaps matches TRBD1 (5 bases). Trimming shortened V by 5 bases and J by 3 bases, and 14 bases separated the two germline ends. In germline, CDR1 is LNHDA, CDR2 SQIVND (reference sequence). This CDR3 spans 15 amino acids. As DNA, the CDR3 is TGTGCCAGTAGTTCGCTATTACAGGCCAATCAGCCCCAGCATTTT. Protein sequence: CASSSLLQANQPQHF. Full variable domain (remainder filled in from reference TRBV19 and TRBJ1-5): DGGITQSPKYLFRKEGQNVTLSCEQNLNHDAMYWYRQDPGQGLRLIYYSQIVNDFQKGDIAEGYSVSREKKESFPLTVTSAQKNPTAFYLCASSSLLQANQPQHFGDGTRLSIL.

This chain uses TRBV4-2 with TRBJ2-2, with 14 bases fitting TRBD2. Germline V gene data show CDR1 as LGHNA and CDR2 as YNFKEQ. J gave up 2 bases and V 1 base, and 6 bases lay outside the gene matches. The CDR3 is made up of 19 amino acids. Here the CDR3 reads CASSQVWTSGGPNTGELFF. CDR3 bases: TGTGCCAGCAGCCAAGTTTGGACTAGCGGGGGGCCCAACACCGGGGAGCTGTTTTTT.

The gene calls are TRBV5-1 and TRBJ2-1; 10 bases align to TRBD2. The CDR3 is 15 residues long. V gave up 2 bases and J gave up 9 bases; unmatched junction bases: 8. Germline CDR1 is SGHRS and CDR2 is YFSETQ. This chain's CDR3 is CASSFSGGPYSEQFF. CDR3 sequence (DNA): TGCGCCAGCAGCTTTAGCGGGGGGCCCTATAGTGAGCAGTTCTTC.

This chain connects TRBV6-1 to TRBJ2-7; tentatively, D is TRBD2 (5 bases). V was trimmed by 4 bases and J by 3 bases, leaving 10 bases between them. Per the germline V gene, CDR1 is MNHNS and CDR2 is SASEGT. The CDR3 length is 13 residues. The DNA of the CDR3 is TGTGCCAGCAGTGCTTCGGCGGGCTACGAGCAGTACTTC. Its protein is CASSASAGYEQYF.

The CDR3 is CASSLGGLAGGPIYEQYF. The CDR3 nucleotides read TGTGCCAGCAGCTTAGGGGGACTAGCGGGGGGGCCGATATACGAGCAGTACTTC. The chain combines TRBV5-4 with TRBJ2-7, with 16 bases fitting TRBD2. Germline V gives CDR1 SGHNT, CDR2 YYREEE (reference sequence). The V segment lost 2 bases and the J segment 4 bases; nucleotides outside the gene matches: 9. The length of the CDR3 is 18 residues.

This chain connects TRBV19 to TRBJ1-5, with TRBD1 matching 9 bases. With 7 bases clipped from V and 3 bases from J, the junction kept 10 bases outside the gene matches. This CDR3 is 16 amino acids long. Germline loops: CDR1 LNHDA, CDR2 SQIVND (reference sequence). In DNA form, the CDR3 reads TGTGCCAGTACAAGAGGACAGGGGTTGGACAATCAGCCCCAGCATTTT. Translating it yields CASTRGQGLDNQPQHF. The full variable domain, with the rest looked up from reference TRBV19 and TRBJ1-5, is DGGITQSPKYLFRKEGQNVTLSCEQNLNHDAMYWYRQDPGQGLRLIYYSQIVNDFQKGDIAEGYSVSREKKESFPLTVTSAQKNPTAFYLCASTRGQGLDNQPQHFGDGTRLSIL.

The CDR3 nucleotides read TGTGCCAGCAGCACCTACCGGACAGGGGGAAATGAAAAACTGTTTTTT. It yields the protein CASSTYRTGGNEKLFF. The chain links TRBV5-4 to TRBJ1-4, with TRBD1 matching over 10 bases. The CDR3 extends over 16 amino acids. Unmatched junction bases numbered 8, after V lost 4 bases and J lost 5 bases. Germline CDR1 reads SGHNT; CDR2 reads YYREEE (reference sequence).

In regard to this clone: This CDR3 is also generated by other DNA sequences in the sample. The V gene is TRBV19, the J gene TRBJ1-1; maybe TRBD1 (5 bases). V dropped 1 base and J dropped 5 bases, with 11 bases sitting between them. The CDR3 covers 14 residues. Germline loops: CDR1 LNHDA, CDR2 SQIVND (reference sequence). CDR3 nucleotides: TGTGCCAGTAGTATAGCCGTGGGGGGTACTGAAGCTTTCTTT. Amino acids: CASSIAVGGTEAFF.

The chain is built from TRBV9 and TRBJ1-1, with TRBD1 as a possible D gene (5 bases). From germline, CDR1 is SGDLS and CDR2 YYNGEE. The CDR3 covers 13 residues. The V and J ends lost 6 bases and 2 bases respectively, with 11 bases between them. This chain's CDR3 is CASTRAPNTEAFF. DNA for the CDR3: TGTGCCAGCACCAGGGCCCCTAACACTGAAGCTTTCTTT.

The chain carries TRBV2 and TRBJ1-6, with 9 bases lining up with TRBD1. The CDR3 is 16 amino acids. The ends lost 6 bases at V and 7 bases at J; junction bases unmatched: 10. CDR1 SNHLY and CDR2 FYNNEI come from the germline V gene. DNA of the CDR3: TGTGCCAGCAGAGACGACAGGGGGGTTTACAATTCACCCCTCCACTTT. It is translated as CASRDDRGVYNSPLHF.

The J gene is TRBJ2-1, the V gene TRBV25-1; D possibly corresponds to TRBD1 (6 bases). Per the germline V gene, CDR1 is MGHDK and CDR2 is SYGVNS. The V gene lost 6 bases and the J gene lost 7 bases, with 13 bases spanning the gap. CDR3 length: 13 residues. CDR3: CASRTGKGNEQFF. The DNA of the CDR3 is TGTGCCAGCAGAACAGGGAAGGGGAATGAGCAGTTCTTC.

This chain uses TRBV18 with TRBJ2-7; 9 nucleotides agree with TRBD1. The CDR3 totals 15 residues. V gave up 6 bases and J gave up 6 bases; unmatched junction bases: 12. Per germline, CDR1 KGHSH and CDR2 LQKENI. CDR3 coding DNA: TGTGCCAGCTCGCTCCGAGGGACAGGGTCGGCCGAGCAGTACTTC. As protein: CASSLRGTGSAEQYF.

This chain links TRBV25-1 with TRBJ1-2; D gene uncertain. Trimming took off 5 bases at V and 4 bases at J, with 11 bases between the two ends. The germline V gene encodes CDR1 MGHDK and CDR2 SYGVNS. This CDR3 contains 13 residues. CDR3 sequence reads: CASSSIVPYGYTF. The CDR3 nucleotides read TGTGCCAGCAGTTCCATTGTTCCCTATGGCTACACCTTC.

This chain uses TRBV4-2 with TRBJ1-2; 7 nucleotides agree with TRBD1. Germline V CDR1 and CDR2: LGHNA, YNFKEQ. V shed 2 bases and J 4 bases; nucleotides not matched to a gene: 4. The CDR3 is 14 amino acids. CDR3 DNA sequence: TGTGCCAGCAGCCAAAACAGGGGCCCCTATGGCTACACCTTC. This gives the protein CASSQNRGPYGYTF.

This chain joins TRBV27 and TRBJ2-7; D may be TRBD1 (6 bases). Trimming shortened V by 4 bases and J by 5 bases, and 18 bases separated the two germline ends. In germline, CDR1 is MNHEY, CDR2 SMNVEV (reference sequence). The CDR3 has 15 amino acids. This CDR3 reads CASSSPTRGVDEQYF. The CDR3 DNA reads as TGTGCCAGCAGTTCCCCGACCAGGGGAGTAGACGAGCAGTACTTC.

The CDR3 sequence: CASSPGGIYSYEQYF. The CDR3 DNA is TGTGCCAGCAGTCCCGGGGGGATCTACTCCTACGAGCAGTACTTC. The chain joins TRBV27 to TRBJ2-7; 7 bases fit TRBD2. The trim removed 5 bases at V and 0 bases at J, leaving 7 bases unmatched. Looked up from germline, CDR1 is MNHEY and CDR2 is SMNVEV (reference sequence). The CDR3 loop spans 15 amino acids.

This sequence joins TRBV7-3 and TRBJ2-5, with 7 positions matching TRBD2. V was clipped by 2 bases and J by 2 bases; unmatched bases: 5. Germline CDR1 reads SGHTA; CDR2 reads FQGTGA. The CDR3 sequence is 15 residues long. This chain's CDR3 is CASSLSGGGQETQYF. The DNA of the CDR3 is TGTGCCAGCAGCTTATCGGGAGGTGGTCAAGAGACCCAGTACTTC.

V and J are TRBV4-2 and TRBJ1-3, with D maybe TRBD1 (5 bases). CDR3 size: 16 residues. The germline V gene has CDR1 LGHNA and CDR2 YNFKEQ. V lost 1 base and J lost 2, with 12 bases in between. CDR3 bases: TGTGCCAGCAGCCAAGGAATAAGGGGTGCTGGAAACACCATATATTTT. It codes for CASSQGIRGAGNTIYF.

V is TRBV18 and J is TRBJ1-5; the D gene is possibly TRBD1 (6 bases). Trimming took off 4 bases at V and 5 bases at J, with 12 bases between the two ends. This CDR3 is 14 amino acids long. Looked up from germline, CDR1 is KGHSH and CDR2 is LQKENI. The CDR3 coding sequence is TGTGCCAGCTCACAGGGGGACGGCGATCAGCCCCAGCATTTT. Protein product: CASSQGDGDQPQHF.

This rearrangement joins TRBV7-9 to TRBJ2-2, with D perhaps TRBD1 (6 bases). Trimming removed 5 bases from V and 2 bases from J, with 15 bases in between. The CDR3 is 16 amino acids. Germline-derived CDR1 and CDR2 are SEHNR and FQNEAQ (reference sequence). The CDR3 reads CASSPRQVLNTGELFF. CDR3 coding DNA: TGTGCCAGCAGCCCGAGACAGGTACTCAACACCGGGGAGCTGTTTTTT.

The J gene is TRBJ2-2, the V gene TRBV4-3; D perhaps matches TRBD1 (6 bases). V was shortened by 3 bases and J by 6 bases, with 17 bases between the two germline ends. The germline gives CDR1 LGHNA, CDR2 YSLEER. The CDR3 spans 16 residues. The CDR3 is CASSHDVRQAPGELFF. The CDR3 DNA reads TGCGCCAGCAGCCACGACGTCCGACAGGCGCCCGGGGAGCTGTTTTTT.

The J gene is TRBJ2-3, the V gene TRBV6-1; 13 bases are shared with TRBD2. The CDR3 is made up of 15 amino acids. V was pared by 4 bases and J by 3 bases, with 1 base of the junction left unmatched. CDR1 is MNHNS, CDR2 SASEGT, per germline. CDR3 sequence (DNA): TGTGCCAGCAGTGGGGGACTAGCGGGGACAGATACGCAGTATTTT. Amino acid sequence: CASSGGLAGTDTQYF.

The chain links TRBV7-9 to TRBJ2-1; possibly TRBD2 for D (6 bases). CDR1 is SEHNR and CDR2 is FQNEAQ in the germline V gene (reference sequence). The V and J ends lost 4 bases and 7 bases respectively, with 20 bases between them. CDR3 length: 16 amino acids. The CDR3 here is CASSSPGLRELNEQFF. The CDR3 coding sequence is TGTGCCAGCAGCTCCCCGGGACTGCGGGAACTAAATGAGCAGTTCTTC.